This is a list of T cell receptor beta chains from one sample in a study of CD8 T cells in ankylosing spondylitis. TCRdb reanalysed the 5' RACE reads using MiXCR and keeps one entry per CDR3 protein. This table holds hundreds of thousands of distinct CDR3 sequences, 10% to 15% found once. What was sequenced was blood, either unsorted or a sorted T cell fraction (not recorded which). The receptors were sampled from a male donor with ankylosing spondylitis. CDR3s include the opening cysteine and the closing phenylalanine or tryptophan. A D gene is named only where the DNA matches it firmly. Size is omitted from some rows. Given values are once, few, many or a class for expanded clones.

clone size: few; J gene: TRBJ1-3; V gene: TRBV7-8; D gene: NA; CDR3 protein: CASSLARTRGNTIYF; CDR3 DNA: TGTGCCAGCAGCTTAGCGAGGACACGAGGAAACACCATATATTTT
clone size: few; J gene: TRBJ1-5; V gene: TRBV7-8; D gene: NA; CDR3 protein: CASSFSRALNQPQHF; CDR3 DNA: TGTGCCAGCAGCTTTTCCCGGGCCCTAAATCAGCCCCAGCATTTT
clone size: many; J gene: TRBJ2-1; V gene: TRBV20-1; D gene: NA; CDR3 protein: CSARGASGNSYNEQFF; CDR3 DNA: TGCAGTGCTAGAGGCGCAAGCGGTAACTCCTACAATGAGCAGTTCTTC
clone size: NA; J gene: TRBJ1-1; V gene: TRBV5-6; D gene: NA; CDR3 protein: CASSLAQKNTEAFF; CDR3 DNA: TGTGCCAGCAGCTTGGCGCAGAAGAACACTGAAGCTTTCTTT
clone size: NA; J gene: TRBJ2-3; V gene: TRBV25-1; D gene: NA; CDR3 protein: CASSVWVGDTQYF; CDR3 DNA: TGTGCCAGCAGTGTCTGGGTTGGAGATACGCAGTATTTT
clone size: many; J gene: TRBJ1-5; V gene: TRBV6-5; D gene: TRBD1; CDR3 protein: CASSRQGLSNQPQHF; CDR3 DNA: TGTGCCAGCTCGAGACAGGGGCTCAGCAATCAGCCCCAGCATTTT
clone size: few; J gene: TRBJ2-7; V gene: TRBV12-3/TRBV12-4; D gene: NA; CDR3 protein: CASSWAPYEQYF; CDR3 DNA: TGTGCCAGCAGTTGGGCCCCCTACGAGCAGTACTTC
clone size: many; J gene: TRBJ1-5; V gene: TRBV7-2; D gene: NA; CDR3 protein: CASSLRGIQPQHF; CDR3 DNA: TGTGCCAGCAGCTTACGGGGTATCCAGCCCCAGCATTTT
clone size: few; J gene: TRBJ1-6; V gene: TRBV25-1; D gene: NA; CDR3 protein: CASSGQVSISYNSPLHF; CDR3 DNA: TGTGCCAGCAGTGGACAGGTCTCCATCTCCTATAATTCACCCCTCCACTTT
clone size: NA; J gene: TRBJ2-5; V gene: TRBV7-2; D gene: NA; CDR3 protein: CASSLASFRETQYF; CDR3 DNA: TGTGCCAGCAGCTTAGCCAGTTTTCGGGAGACCCAGTACTTC
clone size: NA; J gene: TRBJ2-6; V gene: TRBV9; D gene: NA; CDR3 protein: CASSGRPGLSRFGANVLTF; CDR3 DNA: TGTGCCAGCAGCGGAAGACCGGGACTTTCCCGGTTCGGGGCCAACGTCCTGACTTTC
clone size: few; J gene: TRBJ2-3; V gene: TRBV7-2; D gene: NA; CDR3 protein: CASSFGGTGADTQYF; CDR3 DNA: TGTGCCAGCAGTTTTGGCGGGACGGGGGCAGATACGCAGTATTTT
clone size: few; J gene: TRBJ1-3; V gene: TRBV5-1; D gene: NA; CDR3 protein: CASSWAVGNTIYF; CDR3 DNA: TGCGCCAGCAGCTGGGCTGTGGGAAACACCATATATTTT
clone size: NA; J gene: TRBJ2-7; V gene: TRBV15; D gene: TRBD2; CDR3 protein: CATSRGAGDDIYEQYF; CDR3 DNA: TGTGCCACCAGCAGAGGAGCGGGAGATGATATCTACGAGCAGTACTTC
clone size: few; J gene: TRBJ1-1; V gene: TRBV7-2; D gene: NA; CDR3 protein: CASTPDRLAEAFF; CDR3 DNA: TGTGCCAGCACCCCCGACCGCCTCGCTGAAGCTTTCTTT
clone size: NA; J gene: TRBJ2-7; V gene: TRBV4-3; D gene: NA; CDR3 protein: CASSQVPGYEQYF; CDR3 DNA: TGCGCCAGCAGCCAAGTCCCAGGGTACGAGCAGTACTTC
clone size: few; J gene: TRBJ2-5; V gene: TRBV4-1; D gene: NA; CDR3 protein: CASSQDSRGRRETQYF; CDR3 DNA: TGCGCCAGCAGCCAAGACAGTCGAGGAAGGAGAGAGACCCAGTACTTC
clone size: many; J gene: TRBJ2-3; V gene: TRBV7-2; D gene: NA; CDR3 protein: CASSSQRVQYF; CDR3 DNA: TGTGCCAGCAGCTCCCAGAGGGTGCAGTATTTT
clone size: many; J gene: TRBJ2-1; V gene: TRBV29-1; D gene: NA; CDR3 protein: CSVSTAGWNEQFF; CDR3 DNA: TGCAGCGTTTCGACCGCAGGGTGGAATGAGCAGTTCTTC
clone size: NA; J gene: TRBJ2-5; V gene: TRBV29-1; D gene: NA; CDR3 protein: CSVEGVGGGQETQYF; CDR3 DNA: TGCAGCGTTGAGGGGGTAGGTGGGGGACAAGAGACCCAGTACTTC
clone size: few; J gene: TRBJ2-7; V gene: TRBV7-2; D gene: NA; CDR3 protein: CASSSQGLRSYEQYF; CDR3 DNA: TGTGCCAGCAGCTCACAGGGACTACGCTCCTACGAGCAGTACTTC
clone size: NA; J gene: TRBJ2-1; V gene: TRBV6-5; D gene: NA; CDR3 protein: CASSLDRASLGHEQFF; CDR3 DNA: TGTGCCAGCAGTTTAGACCGGGCCTCGTTGGGGCATGAGCAGTTCTTC
clone size: NA; J gene: TRBJ2-6; V gene: TRBV4-1; D gene: TRBD2; CDR3 protein: CASSPREAGLSGANVLTF; CDR3 DNA: TGCGCCAGCAGCCCCCGGGAGGCAGGGCTATCTGGGGCCAACGTCCTGACTTTC
clone size: few; J gene: TRBJ2-4; V gene: TRBV12-3/TRBV12-4; D gene: TRBD2; CDR3 protein: CASSLTSGILAKNIQYF; CDR3 DNA: TGTGCCAGCAGTTTGACTAGCGGAATACTAGCCAAAAACATTCAGTACTTC
clone size: many; J gene: TRBJ1-1; V gene: TRBV29-1; D gene: NA; CDR3 protein: CSVETSGLGTEAFF; CDR3 DNA: TGCAGCGTTGAAACCTCCGGTCTGGGCACTGAAGCTTTCTTT